The sequence of this T cell receptor beta chain was determined in a study of PD-1 blockade in classical Hodgkin lymphoma. Study-wide background: Intravenous delivery of nivolumab at 3 mg/kg to patients occurred every 2 weeks.

Study-wide results and limits: By C4D1, CD4+ diversity increased significantly, especially in complete responders. Exclusion applied to patients who initiated nivolumab less than 1 year following ASCT.

Using immunoSEQ multiplex PCR, the repertoire was profiled, and TCRdb retains in-frame clones only, with some absent. The table shows some 40,000 clones, with approximately 80% occurring only once. Trimming removed 4 bases at V and 1 base at J, with 8 bases between. Germline loops: CDR1 MNHNY, CDR2 SVGAGI (reference sequence). The CDR3 length is 14 residues. Every patient was affected by relapse after autologous stem cell transplantation, while exposure to brentuximab vedotin was not uniform. Patients showed best responses of complete response, partial response or progressive disease. A word on this clone: Its antigen remains unknown.

V gene TRBV6-6 combines with J gene TRBJ2-1; a weak D match, TRBD1 (7 bases). The receptor comes from a human donor with classical Hodgkin lymphoma. The sample here was peripheral blood mononuclear cells (PBMCs), taken at baseline. The chain's CDR3 is CASSSGGSYNEQFF. CDR3 in DNA: TGTGCCAGCAGTTCAGGGGGGTCCTACAATGAGCAGTTCTTC.